Presented here are 8 T cell receptor beta chains from one specimen sequenced in a study of blood T cell repertoires in COVID-19. Profiled with immunoSEQ multiplex PCR; TCRdb holds only in-frame clones, not every one. The profile shows 87,000 or so clones, 88% of them singletons. Material for sequencing was peripheral blood. The receptors shown here come from an elderly man with acute or convalescent COVID-19.

V gene TRBV6-1 combines with J gene TRBJ1-2; perhaps TRBD1 as D (6 bases). V gave up 3 bases and J gave up 4 bases, with 24 bases separating them. This CDR3 contains 18 residues. CDR1 and CDR2 from the germline V gene are MNHNS and SASEGT. CDR3 amino acids: CASSEELGTFTLGYGYTF. Written as DNA, the CDR3 is TGTGCCAGCAGTGAGGAGTTGGGGACATTTACCCTCGGCTATGGCTACACCTTC.

This clone was observed a single time. The V and J genes are TRBV6-5 and TRBJ1-5; D might be TRBD1 (6 bases). CDR1 MNHEY and CDR2 SVGAGI come from the germline V gene. The CDR3 consists of 14 residues. With 5 bases removed from V and 0 bases from J, the gap between germline ends came to 8 bases. CDR3 region: CASSPGDSNQPQHF. In DNA, the CDR3 is TGTGCCAGCAGTCCAGGGGATAGCAATCAGCCCCAGCATTTT.

V gene TRBV11-2 combines with J gene TRBJ1-1; the match to TRBD1 covers 9 bases. This CDR3 spans 14 amino acids. CDR1 SGHAT and CDR2 FQNNGV come from the germline V gene. With V trimmed by 5 bases and J by 5 bases, 6 bases remained unmatched. The CDR3 nucleotides read TGTGCCAGCAGCCAACAGGGGGCGGGGACTGAAGCTTTCTTT. The encoded protein is CASSQQGAGTEAFF.

This clone appeared a few times. This chain links TRBV11-3 with TRBJ1-6, with TRBD1 matching 9 bases. This CDR3 has 17 residues. The germline V gene has CDR1 SGHNT and CDR2 YENEEA. J was trimmed by 1 base and V by 5 bases; bases with no gene match: 6. The CDR3 loop reads CASSPRDRVSYNSPLHF. Written as DNA, the CDR3 is TGTGCCAGCAGCCCCCGGGACAGGGTATCCTATAATTCACCCCTCCACTTT.

The chain has TRBV24-1 and TRBJ1-5, with D unresolved. V was clipped by 4 bases and J by 5 bases, with 11 bases between them. This CDR3 comprises 14 residues. Germline V gene data show CDR1 as KGHDR and CDR2 as SFDVKD. CDR3 sequence: CATSDFPGYQPQHF. The CDR3 DNA is TGTGCCACCAGTGACTTCCCCGGGTATCAGCCCCAGCATTTT.

The chain has TRBV3-1 (or the pseudogene TRBV3-2) and TRBJ2-1, with 12 bases fitting TRBD2. V lost 1 base and J lost 2; bases outside the gene matches: 9. Germline CDR1 LGHDT, CDR2 YNNKEL (reference sequence). This CDR3 is built from 19 residues. In DNA, the CDR3 is TGTGCCAGCAGCCAAGTGCTAGCGGGGGGGCTCGGGACCTACAATGAGCAGTTCTTC. This sequence encodes CASSQVLAGGLGTYNEQFF.

This clone was detected only a few times. The rearrangement links TRBV9 to TRBJ2-7, with TRBD1 as a possible D gene (6 bases). The V end lost 0 bases, the J end lost 4 bases, and 14 bases lay between the germline ends. The CDR3 spans 15 residues. Germline V gives CDR1 SGDLS, CDR2 YYNGEE. DNA for the CDR3: TGTGCCAGCAGCGTAGTCTTACAGGGCCGGTACGAGCAGTACTTC. Translating it yields CASSVVLQGRYEQYF. The full variable domain, with the rest looked up from reference TRBV9 and TRBJ2-7, is DSGVTQTPKHLITATGQRVTLRCSPRSGDLSVYWYQQSLDQGLQFLIQYYNGEERAKGNILERFSAQQFPDLHSELNLSSLELGDSALYFCASSVVLQGRYEQYFGPGTRLTVT.

This chain uses TRBV27 with TRBJ1-5; 7 positions agree with TRBD1. The CDR3 consists of 15 residues. The germline CDR1 and CDR2 sequences are MNHEY and SMNVEV (reference sequence). Trimming removed 0 bases from V and 7 bases from J; junction bases left unmatched: 6. CDR3 region: CASSLSAGGNQPQHF. CDR3 sequence (DNA): TGTGCCAGCAGTTTATCGGCAGGGGGAAACCAGCCCCAGCATTTT.